These T cell receptor beta chains were read from a single sample in a study of shared clonotypes between healthy human individuals. Using immunoSEQ multiplex PCR, the repertoire was profiled, and TCRdb retains in-frame clones only, with some absent. The table shows about 1 million clones, with about 77% occurring only once. The sample comprised memory CD4+ T cells sorted from blood. The receptors shown here come from a man aged 18 to 29 in good health. The CDR3 runs from the conserved cysteine through the conserved F or W. A D gene is named only where the DNA matches it firmly. A clone size is listed for some rows: how often the clone was seen (once, few, many), or a class if it is expanded.

j_gene | v_gene | d_gene | abundance | CDR3aa | CDR3nt
TRBJ1-2 | TRBV29-1 | - | - | CSAQRGHSPVGYTF | TGCAGCGCCCAGCGGGGGCACTCCCCTGTCGGCTACACCTTC
TRBJ2-3 | TRBV5-4 | - | - | CASSLYLSGRADTQYF | TGTGCCAGCAGTCTCTACCTGTCAGGGCGGGCAGATACGCAGTATTTT
TRBJ2-3 | TRBV19 | - | once | CASSSGSLGDTQYF | TGTGCCAGTAGCAGTGGGTCCCTGGGGGATACGCAGTATTTT
TRBJ1-1 | TRBV9 | TRBD1 | - | CASSRSRDRGLSNTEAFF | TGTGCCAGCAGTAGATCCCGGGACAGGGGGCTCTCGAACACTGAAGCTTTCTTT
TRBJ1-4 | TRBV11-2 | - | once | CASSLSRSGPIEKLFF | TGTGCCAGCAGCTTATCCAGATCCGGGCCAATCGAAAAACTGTTTTTT
TRBJ2-1 | TRBV9 | TRBD1 | - | CASSSGQGAYNEQFF | TGTGCCAGCAGCAGCGGACAGGGGGCATACAATGAGCAGTTCTTC
TRBJ2-5 | TRBV2 | TRBD1 | - | CASRLQGYGTQYF | TGTGCCAGCAGGCTACAGGGGTACGGGACCCAGTACTTC
TRBJ1-6 | TRBV27 | - | - | CASSLGALGNSPLHF | TGTGCCAGCAGTTTGGGCGCATTGGGGAATTCACCCCTCCACTTT
TRBJ2-3 | TRBV6-5 | - | few | CASSYGLAYTDTQYF | TGTGCCAGCAGTTATGGCCTAGCGTACACAGATACGCAGTATTTT
TRBJ1-5 | TRBV7-6 | - | - | CASSLAGQPQHF | TGTGCCAGCAGCTTAGCGGGCCAGCCCCAGCATTTT
TRBJ1-3 | TRBV7-9 | TRBD1 | - | CAGSTGSAGNTIYF | TGTGCCGGCTCGACAGGGAGCGCCGGAAACACCATATATTTT
TRBJ1-4 | TRBV28 | TRBD1 | - | CASSAPGQGLKLFF | TGTGCCAGCAGTGCCCCGGGACAGGGTCTAAAACTGTTTTTT
TRBJ1-1 | TRBV28 | TRBD1 | many | CASRGTAPLNTEAFF | TGTGCCAGCAGAGGGACAGCGCCTTTGAACACTGAAGCTTTCTTT
TRBJ1-1 | TRBV20-1 | - | - | CSRDKNTEAFF | TGCAGTCGGGACAAGAACACTGAAGCTTTCTTT
TRBJ2-6 | TRBV28 | TRBD1 | once | CASNKRGTGVSGANVLTF | TGTGCCAGCAACAAACGGGGGACAGGGGTCTCTGGGGCCAACGTCCTGACTTTC
TRBJ2-1 | TRBV5-5 | TRBD1 | - | CASSQGQPNEQFF | TGTGCCAGCAGCCAGGGACAGCCCAATGAGCAGTTCTTC
TRBJ2-3 | TRBV7-2 | TRBD2 | - | CASSSPGTSGGSWDTQYF | TGTGCCAGCAGCTCTCCTGGGACTAGCGGGGGGTCGTGGGATACGCAGTATTTT
TRBJ1-3 | TRBV19 | - | - | CASSPHTGPGNTIYF | TGTGCCAGTAGTCCGCACACAGGGCCCGGAAACACCATATATTTT
TRBJ2-5 | TRBV6-1 | TRBD1 | - | CASLRTGGETQYF | TGTGCCAGCTTGAGGACAGGGGGAGAGACCCAGTACTTC
TRBJ2-7 | TRBV7-2 | TRBD2 | - | CASSSKGTGGSLHEQYF | TGTGCCAGCAGCTCAAAGGGGACTGGCGGGAGCCTACACGAGCAGTACTTC
TRBJ2-3 | TRBV7-9 | - | - | CASSFVGSTDTQYF | TGTGCCAGCAGCTTCGTGGGGAGCACAGATACGCAGTATTTT
TRBJ2-2 | TRBV27 | - | - | CASSKLVSGELFF | TGTGCCAGCAGTAAACTAGTTTCCGGGGAGCTGTTTTTT
TRBJ1-6 | TRBV28 | - | few | CASSLQGYGNSPLHF | TGTGCCAGCAGTTTACAGGGTTACGGTAATTCACCCCTCCACTTT
TRBJ2-7 | TRBV10-3 | - | few | CAISEGGVRGEQYF | TGTGCCATCAGTGAGGGAGGGGTAAGGGGCGAGCAGTACTTC
TRBJ1-3 | TRBV18 | - | - | CASSHNQGSGNTIYF | TGTGCCAGCTCACACAATCAGGGCTCTGGAAACACCATATATTTT
TRBJ2-7 | TRBV30 | - | - | CAWGSGVGYEQYF | TGTGCCTGGGGCTCAGGGGTGGGGTACGAGCAGTACTTC
TRBJ2-5 | TRBV10-3 | TRBD1 | - | CAIRSTGEETQYF | TGTGCCATCAGATCGACAGGGGAAGAGACCCAGTACTTC
TRBJ1-4 | TRBV9 | - | - | CASSVDGRANEKLFF | TGTGCCAGCAGCGTGGACGGTAGAGCCAATGAAAAACTGTTTTTT
TRBJ2-3 | TRBV7-6 | - | once | CASSERAYSTDTQYF | TGTGCCAGCAGCGAAAGAGCGTATAGCACAGATACGCAGTATTTT
TRBJ1-2 | TRBV7-2 | - | many | CASSVQDGNYGYTF | TGTGCCAGCAGCGTCCAAGACGGTAACTATGGCTACACCTTC
TRBJ1-5 | TRBV5-6 | - | few | CASSWGPAGNQPQHF | TGTGCCAGCAGCTGGGGTCCCGCGGGCAATCAGCCCCAGCATTTT
TRBJ1-1 | TRBV5-1 | - | - | CASSLVKTNTEAFF | TGCGCCAGCAGCTTGGTTAAGACCAACACTGAAGCTTTCTTT
TRBJ2-7 | TRBV7-2 | - | - | CASSRRGGEQYF | TGTGCCAGCAGTAGAAGGGGGGGCGAGCAGTACTTC
TRBJ1-2 | TRBV7-2 | - | once | CASSLPQGGGYTF | TGTGCCAGCAGCTTGCCACAGGGAGGTGGCTACACCTTC
TRBJ1-2 | TRBV20-1 | - | few | CSAVVAGGYTF | TGCAGTGCCGTTGTGGCGGGTGGCTACACCTTC
TRBJ2-5 | TRBV11-1 | TRBD1 | - | CASSLGISRTGVKQETQYF | TGTGCCAGCAGCTTAGGAATCTCTCGTACAGGGGTGAAGCAAGAGACCCAGTACTTC
TRBJ1-2 | TRBV6-5 | TRBD1 | few | CASFGGQGYGYTF | TGTGCCAGCTTTGGGGGACAGGGATATGGCTACACCTTC
TRBJ2-1 | TRBV30 | TRBD2 | once | CAWSVGLVYSSYNEQFF | TGTGCCTGGAGTGTGGGACTAGTCTACAGCTCCTACAATGAGCAGTTCTTC
TRBJ2-2 | TRBV4-3 | TRBD2 | - | CASSSSGQTNTGELFF | TGCGCCAGCAGCTCTAGCGGACAAACGAACACCGGGGAGCTGTTTTTT
TRBJ1-4 | TRBV5-1 | - | once | CASSFGQSTSNEKLFF | TGCGCCAGCAGCTTTGGACAGTCTACGTCTAATGAAAAACTGTTTTTT
TRBJ2-5 | TRBV5-1 | TRBD2 | - | CASSLTGTSHETQYF | TGCGCCAGCAGCTTGACAGGGACTAGCCACGAGACCCAGTACTTC
TRBJ1-3 | TRBV30 | - | once | CAWAITSGNTIYF | TGTGCCTGGGCAATAACCTCTGGAAACACCATATATTTT
TRBJ1-5 | TRBV6-6 | - | - | CASSPPSNQPQHF | TGTGCCAGCAGCCCCCCTAGCAATCAGCCCCAGCATTTT
TRBJ2-2 | TRBV10-3 | - | - | CAIRGPTGELFF | TGTGCCATCAGGGGGCCCACCGGGGAGCTGTTTTTT
TRBJ1-4 | TRBV30 | - | - | CAWNGQAINEKLFF | TGTGCCTGGAACGGACAAGCCATTAATGAAAAACTGTTTTTT
TRBJ1-6 | TRBV5-6 | - | - | CASSLSSGLNNSPLHF | TGTGCCAGCAGCTTGAGTTCCGGCCTGAATAATTCACCCCTCCACTTT
TRBJ1-1 | TRBV14 | - | - | CASSQRQFVNTEAFF | TGTGCCAGCAGTCAGAGACAGTTTGTGAACACTGAAGCTTTCTTT
TRBJ2-7 | TRBV4-1 | - | - | CASSSDKQYF | TGCGCCAGCAGTTCGGATAAGCAGTACTTC
TRBJ2-3 | TRBV2 | - | - | CASSDRDSRRDTQYF | TGTGCCAGCAGTGATCGGGACTCCCGTAGGGATACGCAGTATTTT
TRBJ2-3 | TRBV29-1 | TRBD1 | - | CSVDLWGQTLKRTDTQYF | TGCAGCGTTGATTTATGGGGACAGACATTAAAACGCACAGATACGCAGTATTTT
TRBJ1-1 | TRBV19 | TRBD1 | - | CASREGQGLNTEAFF | TGTGCCAGTAGGGAGGGACAGGGATTGAACACTGAAGCTTTCTTT
TRBJ2-7 | TRBV6-6 | TRBD1 | - | CASSPDRGSSHEQYF | TGTGCCAGCAGTCCGGACAGGGGGAGTTCCCACGAGCAGTACTTC
TRBJ2-7 | TRBV29-1 | - | - | CSVDGLDPRASYEQYF | TGCAGCGTTGATGGGCTAGACCCGCGCGCTTCCTACGAGCAGTACTTC
TRBJ1-6 | TRBV18 | - | - | CASSPRGVLDSPLHF | TGTGCCAGCTCACCTAGGGGGGTTTTGGATTCACCCCTCCACTTT
TRBJ1-4 | TRBV4-1 | - | - | CASSQSTDRRNEKLFF | TGCGCCAGCAGCCAATCAACAGACAGGCGAAATGAAAAACTGTTTTTT
TRBJ2-7 | TRBV10-1 | TRBD2 | - | CASSATSGAYEQYF | TGCGCCAGCAGCGCGACTAGCGGGGCCTACGAGCAGTACTTC
TRBJ2-1 | TRBV5-1 | - | - | CASSFSGSYNEQFF | TGCGCCAGCAGCTTTAGCGGATCCTACAATGAGCAGTTCTTC
TRBJ2-7 | TRBV2 | TRBD2 | - | CASSLGGGSYEQYF | TGTGCCAGCAGCCTTGGGGGGGGCTCCTACGAGCAGTACTTC